This paragraph covers one T cell receptor beta chain sequence. The antigen is undetermined. Researchers ran the PCR with 60 Vbeta and 13 Jbeta primers. Data came from immunoSEQ multiplex PCR; TCRdb stores just in-frame clones and leaves some out. The sample consists of 120,000 or so clones, roughly 80% of them appearing once. The data belong to a study of cytomegalovirus exposure and HLA in healthy donors. Study details: An earlier analysis found fewer than 140 million unique TCR beta sequences from about 190 million T cells. An early data release held tens of millions of unique TCRs from HLA-typed donors.

Overall study results and limits: Later analysis indicated greater clonal expansion among HLA-associated TCR beta chains than among equally common other chains.

The source is a man aged 25-40 years in good health and CMV-seronegative. The sequencing sample was made of PBMCs.

Here the CDR3 DNA reads TGTGCCAGCAGGGCTCTAGCGGGGGCCCCCGGGGAGCTGTTTTTT. Amino acid sequence: CASRALAGAPGELFF. This rearrangement joins TRBV6-4 to TRBJ2-2; 10 positions match TRBD2. Germline values: CDR1 MRHNA, CDR2 SNTAGT. Losses at the gene ends were 6 bases for V and 6 bases for J; bases not matched to a gene: 7. This CDR3 spans 15 amino acids.